This is a list of T cell receptor beta chains from one sample in a study of CD8 T cells in Susac syndrome. One entry per CDR3 protein results from TCRdb running MiXCR on the immunoSEQ multiplex PCR reads. The table lists approximately 300,000 distinct CDR3 sequences, 85% of them singletons, with 0.2% to 0.25% in the top ten. The sequenced sample was CD8+ T cells from PBMCs. These receptors were obtained from a human donor with multiple sclerosis. The CDR3 runs from the conserved cysteine through the conserved F or W. D genes are given only for firm matches. Not all rows give a size; the values are once, few, many and, for expanded clones, a class.

d_call j_call v_call clone_size cdr3_aa cdr3_nt
TRBD1 TRBJ1-1 TRBV30 . CAWSSFGQGNTEAFF TGTGCCTGGAGTTCATTTGGACAGGGGAACACTGAAGCTTTCTTT
TRBD1 TRBJ2-3 TRBV9 . CASSGMTGGSTDTQYF TGTGCCAGCAGCGGTATGACAGGGGGAAGCACAGATACGCAGTATTTT
TRBD2 TRBJ2-7 TRBV28 . CASSLSVRNGLAEGRTGYEQYF TGTGCCAGCAGTTTATCTGTCAGAAACGGACTAGCGGAGGGTCGGACCGGCTACGAGCAGTACTTC
TRBD1 TRBJ2-1 TRBV2 . CASSTGQGRGNEQFF TGTGCCAGCAGTACCGGACAGGGTCGGGGCAATGAGCAGTTCTTC
. TRBJ2-7 TRBV28 few CASSWAGASYEQYF TGTGCCAGCAGTTGGGCAGGGGCCTCCTACGAGCAGTACTTC
TRBD2 TRBJ2-5 TRBV20-1 . CSARREGASETQYF TGCAGTGCTAGACGGGAGGGAGCCTCAGAGACCCAGTACTTC
. TRBJ1-1 TRBV27 . CASRPWYEQGGRGPAFF TGTGCCAGCAGACCATGGTACGAACAGGGCGGTCGAGGACCGGCTTTCTTT
. TRBJ1-2 TRBV15 . CATSREGSGYTF TGTGCCACCAGCAGAGAAGGAAGTGGCTACACCTTC
. TRBJ2-4 TRBV27 . CASSLPGNIQYF TGTGCCAGCAGTTTGCCGGGAAACATTCAGTACTTC
. TRBJ1-5 TRBV12-3/TRBV12-4 . CASSPLPESNQPQHF TGTGCCAGCAGCCCCCTTCCGGAGAGCAATCAGCCCCAGCATTTT
. TRBJ2-7 TRBV5-1 . CASSLVRQDFYEQYF TGCGCCAGCAGCTTGGTACGGCAGGATTTCTACGAGCAGTACTTC
TRBD2 TRBJ2-1 TRBV19 . CASSISSGTRSFNEQFF TGTGCCAGTAGTATATCGTCCGGGACTAGATCTTTCAATGAGCAGTTCTTC
. TRBJ2-7 TRBV7-9 . CASSAISGLSSYEQYF TGTGCCAGCAGCGCGATCTCGGGGTTGAGCTCCTACGAGCAGTACTTC
. TRBJ2-5 TRBV10-2 few CASTAGDQETQYF TGCGCCAGCACGGCAGGGGACCAAGAGACCCAGTACTTC
. TRBJ2-3 TRBV5-4 . CAGRTDEIGTDTQYF TGTGCCGGACGGACAGACGAAATCGGCACAGATACGCAGTATTTT
. TRBJ2-7 TRBV11-2 . CASSSRSGEQYF TGTGCCAGCAGCTCTCGGAGCGGGGAGCAGTACTTC
. TRBJ1-2 TRBV29-1 . CSVEDGGRANYGYTF TGCAGCGTTGAAGATGGGGGCAGGGCCAACTATGGCTACACCTTC
. TRBJ2-7 TRBV4-3 few CASSQGGSYEQYF TGCGCCAGCAGCCAGGGGGGATCCTACGAGCAGTACTTC
. TRBJ2-6 TRBV19 few CASKNSGANVLTF TGTGCCAGTAAGAACTCTGGGGCCAACGTCCTGACTTTC
TRBD2 TRBJ2-7 TRBV28 . CASRRGGRVDEQYF TGTGCCAGCAGGCGGGGCGGGAGGGTCGACGAGCAGTACTTC
TRBD2 TRBJ2-1 TRBV19 . CASSGTSGFYNEQFF TGTGCCAGTAGTGGGACTAGCGGGTTCTACAATGAGCAGTTCTTC
. TRBJ2-4 TRBV5-4 . CASSSDGTEENIQYF TGTGCCAGCAGCTCCGACGGGACTGAGGAAAACATTCAGTACTTC
. TRBJ2-1 TRBV6-5 . CASSYTEGPYNEQFF TGTGCCAGCAGTTACACCGAGGGGCCCTACAATGAGCAGTTCTTC
TRBD2 TRBJ2-6 TRBV3-1 . CASSQGLANGANVLTF TGTGCCAGCAGCCAGGGACTAGCGAATGGGGCCAACGTCCTGACTTTC
. TRBJ1-1 TRBV9 . CASSVSLRDAMNTEAFF TGTGCCAGCAGCGTGAGCCTCCGGGACGCCATGAACACTGAAGCTTTCTTT
. TRBJ2-5 TRBV25-1 . CASSEFGGLETQYF TGTGCCAGCAGTGAATTTGGGGGGCTAGAGACCCAGTACTTC
. TRBJ2-7 TRBV12-3/TRBV12-4 few CASSLLRDGRGFEQYF TGTGCCAGCAGTTTACTAAGGGACGGTCGTGGTTTCGAGCAGTACTTC
. TRBJ1-1 TRBV19 . CASSIKYTEAFF TGTGCCAGTAGTATTAAGTACACTGAAGCTTTCTTT
. TRBJ1-2 TRBV13 . CASTRGGLYGYTF TGTGCCAGCACCCGGGGAGGGCTTTATGGCTACACCTTC
. TRBJ1-1 TRBV11-2 . CASSLFIMRPDTEAFF TGTGCCAGCAGCTTATTTATCATGCGGCCCGACACTGAAGCTTTCTTT
. TRBJ2-3 TRBV6-2/TRBV6-3 . CASSYLPSDTQYF TGTGCCAGCAGTTACCTCCCGTCAGATACGCAGTATTTT
. TRBJ2-3 TRBV3-1 . CASSQDSPIPTDTQYF TGTGCCAGCAGCCAAGATAGTCCTATACCCACAGATACGCAGTATTTT
TRBD1 TRBJ1-2 TRBV6-5 . CASSTRTGKAGGYTF TGTGCCAGCAGTACCCGGACAGGCAAGGCGGGTGGCTACACCTTC
. TRBJ2-1 TRBV7-2 once CASSVYDYNEQFF TGTGCCAGCAGCGTTTATGACTACAATGAGCAGTTCTTC
. TRBJ2-1 TRBV7-9 . CASSPPSPTYNEQFF TGTGCCAGCAGCCCGCCCTCACCGACCTACAATGAGCAGTTCTTC
. TRBJ1-3 TRBV20-1 once CSARDLQGWNTIYF TGCAGTGCTAGAGATCTCCAGGGGTGGAACACCATATATTTT
TRBD2 TRBJ2-3 TRBV29-1 . CSVAGGDTDTQYF TGCAGCGTAGCGGGAGGGGACACAGATACGCAGTATTTT
. TRBJ2-2 TRBV6-5 many CASSYEGAGELFF TGTGCCAGCAGTTACGAGGGGGCCGGGGAGCTGTTTTTT
. TRBJ2-1 TRBV5-4 . CASSLAGGEFF TGTGCCAGCAGCTTGGCTGGGGGTGAGTTCTTC
. TRBJ2-7 TRBV30 few CAWSVTLSEQYF TGTGCCTGGAGTGTCACACTTAGCGAGCAGTACTTC
TRBD1 TRBJ2-2 TRBV29-1 . CSVEDRDSNTGELFF TGCAGCGTTGAAGATCGGGACAGCAACACCGGGGAGCTGTTTTTT
TRBD1 TRBJ2-3 TRBV19 . CASSIGAGQAPDTQYF TGTGCCAGTAGTATAGGCGCGGGACAGGCCCCAGATACGCAGTATTTT
. TRBJ2-7 TRBV12-3/TRBV12-4 . CASSFLHEQYF TGTGCCAGCAGTTTTCTCCACGAGCAGTACTTC
. TRBJ2-4 TRBV4-3 . CASSQDTPGKAKNIQYF TGCGCCAGCAGCCAAGATACGCCAGGGAAAGCCAAAAACATTCAGTACTTC